One T cell receptor (beta chain) is described in this entry. The antigen is not known. The data belong to a study of T cell responses to AZD1222 COVID-19 vaccine. Across the study: It was second doses at about 4 or about 12 weeks that were pooled.

This CDR3 region has 17 residues. Germline V gene lookup returns CDR1 GTSNPN and CDR2 SVGIG (reference sequence). J gave up 2 bases and V 5 bases, and 14 bases lay outside the gene matches. Profiled with immunoSEQ multiplex PCR; TCRdb holds only in-frame clones, not every one. The sample has 90,000 to 120,000 clones; about 93% are singletons. Findings and limits, study-wide: Recipients of two AZD1222 doses showed rising Spike-specific TCR breadth and depth. Along spike, vaccine-associated CD4 TCRs were found throughout, with dominance at 160-218 and 743-854. Only a handful of AZD1222 recipients, six or seven in all, had baseline seropositivity.

The rearrangement links TRBV30 to TRBJ2-3; 9 positions match TRBD2. The receptor was isolated from an adult in good health. The sample in question was peripheral blood, obtained on day 0 of AZD1222 vaccination. The CDR3 sequence: CAWAGLARRGNTDTQYF. CDR3 bases: TGTGCCTGGGCAGGACTAGCGAGACGCGGAAACACAGATACGCAGTATTTT. Combining the CDR3 with reference TRBV30 and TRBJ2-3 gives the whole variable domain SQTIHQWPATLVQPVGSPLSLECTVEGTSNPNLYWYRQAAGRGLQLLFYSVGIGQISSEVPQNLSASRPQDRQFILSSKKLLLSDSGFYLCAWAGLARRGNTDTQYFGPGTRLTVL.